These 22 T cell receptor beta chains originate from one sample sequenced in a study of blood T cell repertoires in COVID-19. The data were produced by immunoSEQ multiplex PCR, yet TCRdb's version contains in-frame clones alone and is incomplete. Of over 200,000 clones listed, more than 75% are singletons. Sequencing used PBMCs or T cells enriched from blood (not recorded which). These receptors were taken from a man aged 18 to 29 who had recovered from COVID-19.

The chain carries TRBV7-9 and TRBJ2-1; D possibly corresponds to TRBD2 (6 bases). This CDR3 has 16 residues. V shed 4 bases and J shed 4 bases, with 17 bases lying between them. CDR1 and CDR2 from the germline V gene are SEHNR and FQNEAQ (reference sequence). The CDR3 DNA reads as TGTGCCAGCAGCTCGGAACTAGCCGCTCATTACAATGAGCAGTTCTTC. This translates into CASSSELAAHYNEQFF.

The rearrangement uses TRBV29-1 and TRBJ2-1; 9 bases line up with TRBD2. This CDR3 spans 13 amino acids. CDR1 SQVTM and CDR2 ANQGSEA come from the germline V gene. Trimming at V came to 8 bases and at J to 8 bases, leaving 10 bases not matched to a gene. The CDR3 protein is CSSAGGLRDEQFF. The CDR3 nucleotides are TGCAGCTCCGCGGGGGGGCTGAGGGATGAGCAGTTCTTC.

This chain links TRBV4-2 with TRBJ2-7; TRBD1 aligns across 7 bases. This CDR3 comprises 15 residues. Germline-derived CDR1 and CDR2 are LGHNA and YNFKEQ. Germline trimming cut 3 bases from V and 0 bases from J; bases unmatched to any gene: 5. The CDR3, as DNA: TGTGCCAGCAGCCAGGAGGACAGGAGCTCCTACGAGCAGTACTTC. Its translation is CASSQEDRSSYEQYF.

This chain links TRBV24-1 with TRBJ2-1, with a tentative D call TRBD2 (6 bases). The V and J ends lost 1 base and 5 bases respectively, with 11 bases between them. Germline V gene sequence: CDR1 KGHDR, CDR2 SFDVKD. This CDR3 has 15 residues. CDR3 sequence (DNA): TGTGCCACCAGTGATTTCCCGGGAGACCACAATGAGCAGTTCTTC. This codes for CATSDFPGDHNEQFF.

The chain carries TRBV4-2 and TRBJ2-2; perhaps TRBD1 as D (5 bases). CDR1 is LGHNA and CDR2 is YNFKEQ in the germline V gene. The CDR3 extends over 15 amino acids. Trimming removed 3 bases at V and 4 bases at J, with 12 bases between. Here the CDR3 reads CASSHTRDSTGELFF. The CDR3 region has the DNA TGTGCCAGCAGCCATACCAGGGATAGCACCGGGGAGCTGTTTTTT.

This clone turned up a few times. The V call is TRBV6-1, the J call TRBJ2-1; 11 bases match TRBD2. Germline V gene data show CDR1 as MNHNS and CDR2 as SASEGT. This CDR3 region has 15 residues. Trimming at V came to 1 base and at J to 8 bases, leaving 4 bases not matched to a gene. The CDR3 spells CASSEGLAGGHEQFF. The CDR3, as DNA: TGTGCCAGCAGTGAAGGGTTAGCGGGGGGGCATGAGCAGTTCTTC.

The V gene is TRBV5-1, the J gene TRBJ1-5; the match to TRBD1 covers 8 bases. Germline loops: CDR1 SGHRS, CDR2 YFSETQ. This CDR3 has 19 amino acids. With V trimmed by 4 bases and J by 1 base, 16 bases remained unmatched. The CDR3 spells CASSRPGQVEAGSNQPQHF. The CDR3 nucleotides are TGCGCCAGCAGCCGCCCGGGACAGGTAGAGGCTGGGAGCAATCAGCCCCAGCATTTT.

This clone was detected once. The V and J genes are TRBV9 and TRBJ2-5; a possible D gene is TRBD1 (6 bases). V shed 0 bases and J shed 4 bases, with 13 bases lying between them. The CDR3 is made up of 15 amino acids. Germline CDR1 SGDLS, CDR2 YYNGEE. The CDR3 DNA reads TGTGCCAGCAGCGTAGCATCTGGGGGCTTAGAGACCCAGTACTTC. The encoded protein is CASSVASGGLETQYF.

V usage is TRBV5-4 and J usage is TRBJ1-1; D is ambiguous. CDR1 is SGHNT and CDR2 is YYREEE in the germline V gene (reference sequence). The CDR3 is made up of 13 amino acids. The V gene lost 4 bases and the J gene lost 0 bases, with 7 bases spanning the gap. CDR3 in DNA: TGTGCCAGCAGCACAGACATGAACACTGAAGCTTTCTTT. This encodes CASSTDMNTEAFF.

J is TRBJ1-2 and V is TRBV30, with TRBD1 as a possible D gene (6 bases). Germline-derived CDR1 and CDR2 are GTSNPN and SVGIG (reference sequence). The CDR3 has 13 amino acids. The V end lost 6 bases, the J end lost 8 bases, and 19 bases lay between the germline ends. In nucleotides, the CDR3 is TGTGCCTGCAAGGGGGTTAATGCCTGGGGCTACACCTTC. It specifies CACKGVNAWGYTF.

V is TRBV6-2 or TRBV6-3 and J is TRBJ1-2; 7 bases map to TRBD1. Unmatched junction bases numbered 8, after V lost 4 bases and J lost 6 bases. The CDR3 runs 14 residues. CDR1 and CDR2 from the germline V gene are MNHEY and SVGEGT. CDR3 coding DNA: TGTGCCAGCAGTTCCGTTGAGACAGGGAATGGCTACACCTTC. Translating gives CASSSVETGNGYTF.

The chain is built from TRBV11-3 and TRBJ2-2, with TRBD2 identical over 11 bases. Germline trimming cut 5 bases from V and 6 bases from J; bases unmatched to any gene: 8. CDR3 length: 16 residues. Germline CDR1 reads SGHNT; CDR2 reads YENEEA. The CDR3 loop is CASSTTSGGIAGELFF. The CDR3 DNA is TGTGCCAGCAGCACAACTAGCGGGGGAATTGCCGGGGAGCTGTTTTTT.

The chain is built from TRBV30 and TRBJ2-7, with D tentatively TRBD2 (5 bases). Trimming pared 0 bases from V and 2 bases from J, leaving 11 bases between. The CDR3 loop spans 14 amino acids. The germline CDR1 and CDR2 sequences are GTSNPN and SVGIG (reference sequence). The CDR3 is CAWSVRGPAYEQYF. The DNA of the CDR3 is TGTGCCTGGAGTGTACGAGGGCCCGCCTACGAGCAGTACTTC.

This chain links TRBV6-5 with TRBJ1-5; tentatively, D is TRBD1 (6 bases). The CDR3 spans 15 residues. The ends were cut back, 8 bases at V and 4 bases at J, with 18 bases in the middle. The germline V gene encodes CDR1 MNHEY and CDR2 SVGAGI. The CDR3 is CASAHGQGPNQPQHF. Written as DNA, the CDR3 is TGTGCCAGCGCCCATGGCCAGGGGCCGAATCAGCCCCAGCATTTT.

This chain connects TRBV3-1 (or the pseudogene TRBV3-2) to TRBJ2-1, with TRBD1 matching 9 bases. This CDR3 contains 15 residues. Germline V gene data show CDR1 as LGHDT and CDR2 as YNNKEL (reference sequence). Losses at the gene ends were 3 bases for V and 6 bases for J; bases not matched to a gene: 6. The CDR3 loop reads CASSQSPDRGNEQFF. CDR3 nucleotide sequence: TGTGCCAGCAGCCAGAGCCCGGACAGGGGCAATGAGCAGTTCTTC.

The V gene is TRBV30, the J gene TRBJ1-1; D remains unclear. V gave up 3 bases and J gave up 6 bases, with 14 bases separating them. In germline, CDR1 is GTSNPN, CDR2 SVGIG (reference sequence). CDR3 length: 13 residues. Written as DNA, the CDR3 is TGTGCCTGGAGAAGCGCTCTATTTTCTGAAGCTTTCTTT. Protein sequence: CAWRSALFSEAFF. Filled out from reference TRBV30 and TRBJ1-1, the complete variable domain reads SQTIHQWPATLVQPVGSPLSLECTVEGTSNPNLYWYRQAAGRGLQLLFYSVGIGQISSEVPQNLSASRPQDRQFILSSKKLLLSDSGFYLCAWRSALFSEAFFGQGTRLTVV.

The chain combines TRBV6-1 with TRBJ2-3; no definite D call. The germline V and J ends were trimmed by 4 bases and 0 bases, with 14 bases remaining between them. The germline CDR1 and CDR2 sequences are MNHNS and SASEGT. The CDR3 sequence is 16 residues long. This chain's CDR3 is CASSGARNPSTDTQYF. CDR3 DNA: TGTGCCAGCAGTGGGGCCAGAAATCCTAGCACAGATACGCAGTATTTT.

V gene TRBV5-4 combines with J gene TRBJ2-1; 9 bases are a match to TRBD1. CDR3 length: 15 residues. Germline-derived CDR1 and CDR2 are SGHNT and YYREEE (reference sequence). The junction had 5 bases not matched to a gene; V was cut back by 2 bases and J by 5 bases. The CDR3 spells CASSFLGTGHNEQFF. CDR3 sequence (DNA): TGTGCCAGCAGCTTTTTGGGGACAGGGCACAATGAGCAGTTCTTC.

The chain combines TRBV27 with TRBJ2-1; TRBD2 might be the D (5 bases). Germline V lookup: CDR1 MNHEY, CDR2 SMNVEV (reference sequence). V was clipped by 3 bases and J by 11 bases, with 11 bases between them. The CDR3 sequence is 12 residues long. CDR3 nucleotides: TGTGCCAGCAGTTTTTTACTAGGACAGCAGTTCTTC. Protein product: CASSFLLGQQFF.

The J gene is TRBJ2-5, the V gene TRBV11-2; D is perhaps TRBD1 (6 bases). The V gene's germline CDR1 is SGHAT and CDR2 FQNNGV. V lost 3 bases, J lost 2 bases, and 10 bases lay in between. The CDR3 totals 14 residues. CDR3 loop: CASSFYRGQETQYF. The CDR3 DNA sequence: TGTGCCAGCAGCTTTTATAGGGGGCAAGAGACCCAGTACTTC.

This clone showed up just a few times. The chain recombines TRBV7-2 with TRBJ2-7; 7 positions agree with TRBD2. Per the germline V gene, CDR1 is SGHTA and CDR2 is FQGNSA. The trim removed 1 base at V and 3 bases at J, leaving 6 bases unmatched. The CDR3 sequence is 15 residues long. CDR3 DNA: TGTGCCAGCAGCTTAGGTAGCGGGCTAGTCTACGAGCAGTACTTC. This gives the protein CASSLGSGLVYEQYF.

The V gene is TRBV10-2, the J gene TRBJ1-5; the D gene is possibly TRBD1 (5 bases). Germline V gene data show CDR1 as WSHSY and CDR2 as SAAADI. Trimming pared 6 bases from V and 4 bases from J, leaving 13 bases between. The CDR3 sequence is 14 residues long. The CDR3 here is CASSETVYNQPQHF. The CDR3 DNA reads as TGCGCCAGCAGCGAGACAGTCTATAATCAGCCCCAGCATTTT.